Sequencing of this T cell receptor (beta chain) was carried out in a study of blood T cell repertoires in COVID-19. Overall study context: COVID-19 samples from acute and convalescent phases originated in the United States, Italy and Spain. The cDNA or gDNA used as material had been derived from T cells, B-cell-depleted T cells, or PBMCs.

Trimming pared 2 bases from V and 4 bases from J, leaving 6 bases between. The germline gives CDR1 SNHLY, CDR2 FYNNEI. This CDR3 has 12 residues. Original handling: Reference gene primer amplification yielded estimated nucleated cell counts. Measured with immunoSEQ multiplex PCR; TCRdb has only the in-frame clones, and not every one. V and J calls and clone size are those listed in that table; D and trimming were worked out from the DNA. The table includes a few hundred thousand clones, less than 90% detected once. V gene TRBV2 combines with J gene TRBJ2-7; D unresolved. This clonotype was obtained from a woman aged 45-65 years with acute or convalescent COVID-19. The sequenced sample was peripheral blood. Here the CDR3 DNA reads TGTGCCAGCAGTGAACAAATGTACGAGCAGTACTTC. Translating it yields CASSEQMYEQYF.